The 25 T cell receptor beta chains in this list originate from one sample, sequenced in a study of blood T cell repertoires in COVID-19. Sequencing used immunoSEQ multiplex PCR; TCRdb keeps in-frame clones, though not all of them. The sample carries some 340,000 clones, approximately 82% recorded once. Material for sequencing was peripheral blood. The receptors were sampled from a man aged 25-45 years with active or convalescent COVID-19.

The V and J genes are TRBV18 and TRBJ2-7; tentatively, D is TRBD1 (6 bases). Trimming took 6 bases from V and 1 from J, leaving 10 bases between them. Germline values: CDR1 KGHSH, CDR2 LQKENI. CDR3 size: 13 residues. The CDR3, as DNA: TGTGCCAGCTCCTTCGGGACATCCTACGAGCAGTACTTC. Translated, it gives CASSFGTSYEQYF.

J is TRBJ2-7 and V is TRBV21-1; no check of the table's D call, TRBD2, against the DNA was made. TRBV21-1 is assigned pseudogene status. The CDR3 sequence is 16 residues long. CDR3 nucleotide sequence: TGTGCCAGCAGCACTACTACGCCCTGGTTCTCCTACGAGCAGTACTTC. Protein: CASSTTTPWFSYEQYF.

This clone was seen a handful of times. V gene TRBV6-4 combines with J gene TRBJ2-3; 8 bases are a match to TRBD2. Germline V gene lookup returns CDR1 MRHNA and CDR2 SNTAGT. This CDR3 comprises 14 residues. The J segment lost 1 base and the V segment lost 3 bases, leaving 0 bases of the junction unmatched. This CDR3 is CASSERGGTDTQYF. The CDR3 coding sequence is TGTGCCAGCAGTGAGCGGGGGGGCACAGATACGCAGTATTTT.

This sequence joins TRBV27 and TRBJ2-1; TRBD1 matches at 9 bases. The CDR3 contains 15 residues. The junction had 5 bases not matched to a gene; V was cut back by 7 bases and J by 1 base. In germline, CDR1 is MNHEY, CDR2 SMNVEV (reference sequence). CDR3 bases: TGTGCCAGCACACACAGGGGGCTGTCCTACAATGAGCAGTTCTTC. It is translated as CASTHRGLSYNEQFF.

The chain links TRBV28 to TRBJ2-7; 7 nucleotides align to TRBD2. This CDR3 has 15 amino acids. Looked up from germline, CDR1 is MDHEN and CDR2 is SYDVKM. V lost 3 bases and J lost 3; bases outside the gene matches: 8. The CDR3 protein is CASSLPGGSGYEQYF. CDR3 bases: TGTGCCAGCAGTTTGCCTGGCGGGAGTGGCTACGAGCAGTACTTC.

The chain uses TRBV9 and TRBJ1-2, with 8 bases matching TRBD1. Germline V gene lookup returns CDR1 SGDLS and CDR2 YYNGEE. Trimming removed 6 bases from V and 5 bases from J; junction bases left unmatched: 6. This CDR3 region has 13 residues. CDR3 protein: CASNGQGRYGYTF. CDR3 coding DNA: TGTGCCAGCAACGGACAGGGACGATATGGCTACACCTTC.

The rearrangement joins TRBV9 to TRBJ1-6; maybe TRBD1 (6 bases). V gave up 0 bases and J gave up 8 bases, with 12 bases separating them. CDR1 is SGDLS, CDR2 YYNGEE, per germline. The length of the CDR3 is 15 residues. The CDR3 here is CASSVATEGDSPLHF. CDR3 nucleotides: TGTGCCAGCAGCGTAGCTACTGAGGGGGATTCACCCCTCCACTTT.

The V and J genes are TRBV10-2 and TRBJ1-5; possibly TRBD1 for D (5 bases). The V gene lost 2 bases and the J gene lost 1 base, with 9 bases spanning the gap. The CDR3 runs 15 residues. From germline, CDR1 is WSHSY and CDR2 SAAADI. In DNA, the CDR3 is TGCGCCAGCAGTGAGGGGGCGCAGAGCAATCAGCCCCAGCATTTT. Its protein is CASSEGAQSNQPQHF.

The genes are TRBV21-1 and TRBJ1-4. TRBV21-1 is flagged as a pseudogene. This CDR3 region has 13 residues. CDR3 protein: CASGRGTNEKLFF. DNA of the CDR3: TGTGCCAGCGGACGAGGGACTAATGAAAAACTGTTTTTT.

This clone was observed a single time. The CDR3 sequence: CASSLKRTGDPGELFF. Written as DNA, the CDR3 is TGCGCCAGCAGCTTGAAAAGGACAGGGGACCCCGGGGAGCTGTTTTTT. This chain links TRBV5-1 with TRBJ2-2; 9 bases are a match to TRBD1. This CDR3 has 16 residues. Germline loops: CDR1 SGHRS, CDR2 YFSETQ. Germline trimming cut 1 base from V and 6 bases from J; bases unmatched to any gene: 7. The whole variable domain, filled in from reference TRBV5-1 and TRBJ2-2, reads KAGVTQTPRYLIKTRGQQVTLSCSPISGHRSVSWYQQTPGQGLQFLFEYFSETQRNKGNFPGRFSGRQFSNSRSEMNVSTLELGDSALYLCASSLKRTGDPGELFFGEGSRLTVL.

The V and J genes are TRBV30 and TRBJ2-4; weak D call: TRBD1 (6 bases). CDR3 length equals 14 residues. Germline-derived CDR1 and CDR2 are GTSNPN and SVGIG (reference sequence). V lost 2 bases to trimming and J lost 3 bases, with 11 bases between them. CDR3 amino acids: CAWSWGQDKNIQYF. The CDR3 nucleotides are TGTGCCTGGAGTTGGGGGCAGGACAAAAACATTCAGTACTTC.

This clone was counted many times. This rearrangement joins TRBV25-1 to TRBJ2-5, with 7 positions matching TRBD2. The V and J ends lost 7 bases and 5 bases, in that order; junction bases with no gene match: 7. The CDR3 runs to 13 residues. The V gene's germline CDR1 is MGHDK and CDR2 SYGVNS. CDR3 amino acids: CASTAAGVETQYF. CDR3 in DNA: TGTGCCAGCACGGCGGCGGGAGTCGAGACCCAGTACTTC.

This clone showed up just a few times. This CDR3 is CARRQAPALNTIYF. CDR3 in DNA: TGTGCCCGGCGACAGGCCCCTGCTTTAAACACCATATATTTT. The chain combines TRBV30 with TRBJ1-3; the D gene is possibly TRBD1 (6 bases). Trimming removed 8 bases from V and 6 bases from J, with 20 bases in between. Germline V gene sequence: CDR1 GTSNPN, CDR2 SVGIG (reference sequence). The CDR3 runs to 14 residues.

The genes are TRBV9 and TRBJ2-7, with unresolved D. Germline V lookup: CDR1 SGDLS, CDR2 YYNGEE. CDR3 length: 14 residues. The V end was cut by 0 bases, the J end by 1 base, with 8 bases between. CDR3 nucleotide sequence: TGTGCCAGCAGCGTAGATGGAGCTTCCTACGAGCAGTACTTC. Residues: CASSVDGASYEQYF.

The chain has TRBV27 and TRBJ2-3; D not certain. Looked up from germline, CDR1 is MNHEY and CDR2 is SMNVEV (reference sequence). With 4 bases removed from V and 9 bases from J, the gap between germline ends came to 14 bases. This CDR3 has 13 amino acids. This chain's CDR3 is CASSSTNPLTQYF. Written as DNA, the CDR3 is TGTGCCAGCAGTTCAACTAACCCCCTAACGCAGTATTTT.

On this clone itself: Distinct nucleotide sequences in the sample also encode this CDR3. The gene calls are TRBV18 and TRBJ2-7; TRBD2 is a possible D gene (5 bases). Looked up from germline, CDR1 is KGHSH and CDR2 is LQKENI. CDR3 length: 13 residues. Trimming left V 3 bases short and J 3 bases short, with 9 bases between. As DNA, the CDR3 is TGTGCCAGCTCACCCTCCGAGGGCTACGAGCAGTACTTC. This sequence encodes CASSPSEGYEQYF.

This chain uses TRBV10-3 with TRBJ1-1; TRBD1 is a possible D gene (5 bases). Germline V gene sequence: CDR1 ENHRY, CDR2 SYGVKD. This CDR3 comprises 15 residues. The V end lost 6 bases, the J end lost 1 base, and 15 bases lay between the germline ends. The CDR3 is CAISDPRGENTEAFF. CDR3 bases: TGTGCCATCAGCGACCCTCGGGGGGAGAACACTGAAGCTTTCTTT.

The chain uses TRBV27 and TRBJ2-6, with 8 bases matching TRBD1. V lost 3 bases to trimming and J lost 0 bases; unmatched junction nucleotides: 4. The CDR3 runs 17 residues. CDR1 MNHEY and CDR2 SMNVEV come from the germline V gene (reference sequence). The CDR3 bases are TGTGCCAGCAGTTTCCAGGGGGCTCTCTCTGGGGCCAACGTCCTGACTTTC. Translation gives CASSFQGALSGANVLTF.

This rearrangement joins TRBV9 to TRBJ1-1, with TRBD1 identical over 9 bases. Looked up from germline, CDR1 is SGDLS and CDR2 is YYNGEE. The CDR3 spans 16 residues. The ends lost 1 base at V and 4 bases at J; junction bases unmatched: 8. The DNA for the CDR3 is TGTGCCAGCAGCGTATTGGGACAGGGTTCGGTCACTGAAGCTTTCTTT. It encodes CASSVLGQGSVTEAFF.

The chain recombines TRBV12-5 with TRBJ1-5, with 9 bases matching TRBD1. Germline CDR1 and CDR2: LGHNT and FRNRAP. V shed 6 bases, J shed 8 bases, and the junction held 8 bases outside the gene matches. The CDR3 loop spans 14 amino acids. This chain's CDR3 is CASGKTGGYEPQHF. The CDR3 bases are TGTGCTAGTGGCAAGACAGGGGGATATGAGCCCCAGCATTTT.

The genes are TRBV13 and TRBJ2-5; 8 bases agree with TRBD1. The J segment lost 7 bases and the V segment lost 4 bases, leaving 8 bases of the junction unmatched. CDR3 length equals 14 residues. Germline V CDR1 and CDR2: PRHDT, FYEKMQ (reference sequence). CDR3 nucleotide sequence: TGTGCCAGCAGCTGGGGACAGGCCCAGCTGACCCAGTACTTC. Translating it yields CASSWGQAQLTQYF.

The rearrangement links TRBV7-6 to TRBJ2-7; D possibly corresponds to TRBD2 (7 bases). With 5 bases removed from V and 10 bases from J, the gap between germline ends came to 30 bases. The CDR3 is 17 residues long. Per germline, CDR1 SGHVS and CDR2 FNYEAQ. The CDR3 region has the DNA TGTGCCAGCAGCCTAGTGGGTGGGGGGGCCTCAGTGGAGGGACAGTACTTC. Residues: CASSLVGGGASVEGQYF.

The chain links TRBV5-5 to TRBJ2-7, with TRBD2 matching over 7 bases. The CDR3 has 15 amino acids. The trim removed 0 bases at V and 0 bases at J, leaving 3 bases unmatched. Germline V gene lookup returns CDR1 SGHKS and CDR2 YYEKEE (reference sequence). Written as DNA, the CDR3 is TGTGCCAGCAGCTTGGGCGGGAGTTTCTCCTACGAGCAGTACTTC. Translation gives CASSLGGSFSYEQYF.

This chain uses TRBV7-2 with TRBJ1-2, with 7 bases aligning to TRBD1. The CDR3 length is 14 residues. Trimming took 4 bases from V and 5 from J; bases not matched to a gene: 7. Per the germline V gene, CDR1 is SGHTA and CDR2 is FQGNSA. The CDR3 coding sequence is TGTGCCAGCAGCTCTAACAGGGGCGGGTATGGCTACACCTTC. This encodes CASSSNRGGYGYTF.

In its sample, this clone was seen many times. The V call is TRBV6-5, the J call TRBJ1-1; maybe TRBD1 (5 bases). V was cut by 2 bases and J by 1 base, with 8 bases left in between. The CDR3 is made up of 14 amino acids. CDR1 is MNHEY, CDR2 SVGAGI, per germline. The CDR3 DNA follows: TGTGCCAGCAGTTACGGGAGGGGGAACACTGAAGCTTTCTTT. This codes for CASSYGRGNTEAFF.